This passage covers 23 T cell receptor beta chains from one sample sequenced in a study of early T cells in non-severe SARS-CoV-2 infection. Each CDR3 protein is one row after TCRdb ran MiXCR on the 5' RACE reads. Of 60,000 or so distinct CDR3 sequences listed, about a tenth are singletons. Material for sequencing was whole blood. The receptors were gathered from an adult who was a healthcare worker with PCR-confirmed SARS-CoV-2 infection or an uninfected control (not recorded which).

The CDR3 DNA sequence: TGTGCTAGTGGTTTGGTCCACAATGAGCAGTTCTTC. This gives the protein CASGLVHNEQFF. V gene TRBV12-5 combines with J gene TRBJ2-1; D gene unclear. Germline V gene lookup returns CDR1 LGHNT and CDR2 FRNRAP. V lost 0 bases, J lost 5 bases, and 2 bases lay in between. The CDR3 sequence is 12 residues long.

There are a few counts of this clonotype. The V call is TRBV25-1, the J call TRBJ2-2; no firm D call. This CDR3 contains 14 residues. V lost 6 bases, J lost 3 bases, and 11 bases lay in between. The germline V gene has CDR1 MGHDK and CDR2 SYGVNS. The CDR3 DNA follows: TGTGCCAGCAGAGGTGGCAGGCACACCGGGGAGCTGTTTTTT. Translating it yields CASRGGRHTGELFF.

This clonotype was observed at least ten times. The rearrangement links TRBV2 to TRBJ2-2, with D possibly called TRBD1 or TRBD2 (5 bases each). The CDR3 sequence is 15 residues long. Per the germline V gene, CDR1 is SNHLY and CDR2 is FYNNEI. Trimming shortened V by 4 bases and J by 0 bases, and 9 bases separated the two germline ends. The CDR3 here is CASSVLGANTGELFF. The CDR3 DNA sequence: TGTGCCAGCAGTGTTTTGGGGGCGAACACCGGGGAGCTGTTTTTT.

The sample holds many counts of this clonotype. J is TRBJ2-1 and V is TRBV19; D is unresolved. Trimming removed 5 bases from V and 2 bases from J, with 7 bases in between. The germline V gene has CDR1 LNHDA and CDR2 SQIVND (reference sequence). The CDR3 spans 13 residues. The CDR3 DNA is TGTGCCAGTAGTGAAGGGCCCTACAATGAGCAGTTCTTC. Translating it yields CASSEGPYNEQFF.

The table lists this clonotype with a few counts. This chain links TRBV6-5 with TRBJ2-2; a possible D gene is TRBD1 (5 bases). The CDR3 has 15 amino acids. Trimming shortened V by 2 bases and J by 1 base, and 8 bases separated the two germline ends. Looked up from germline, CDR1 is MNHEY and CDR2 is SVGAGI. The chain's CDR3 is CASSYQGLNTGELFF. The CDR3 nucleotides are TGTGCCAGCAGTTACCAGGGATTGAACACCGGGGAGCTGTTTTTT.

This clonotype was picked up a small number of times. The V gene is TRBV20-1, the J gene TRBJ2-7; D is undetermined. From germline, CDR1 is DFQATT and CDR2 SNEGSKA (reference sequence). V was pared by 0 bases and J by 0 bases, with 9 bases between. The CDR3 is 14 amino acids. The CDR3 is CSAREAAASYEQYF. The CDR3 coding sequence is TGCAGTGCTAGAGAGGCAGCCGCCTCCTACGAGCAGTACTTC.

This clonotype was counted between two and nine times. The CDR3 nucleotides read TGCGCCAGCAGCTCGGACAGGGGCGAGCAGTACTTC. As protein: CASSSDRGEQYF. The chain carries TRBV5-1 and TRBJ2-7; 9 bases agree with TRBD1. The length of the CDR3 is 12 residues. V trimming: 3 bases; J trimming: 6 bases; junction bases outside the gene matches: 1. Germline CDR1 reads SGHRS; CDR2 reads YFSETQ.

Notes on this clonotype: One junction end disagrees with the germline gene, perhaps due to a read error. This chain joins TRBV7-9 and TRBJ2-1; D may correspond to TRBD1 or TRBD2 (5 bases each). Germline CDR1 reads SEHNR; CDR2 reads FQNEAQ (reference sequence). CDR3 length equals 12 residues. CDR3 nucleotide sequence: TGTGCCAGCAGCCTAGCCAGGGATGAGCAGTTCTTC. Its translation is CASSLARDEQFF. Complete variable domain (other parts from reference TRBV7-9 and TRBJ2-1): DTGVSQNPRHKITKRGQNVTFRCDPISEHNRLYWYRQTLGQGPEFLTYFQNEAQLEKSRLLSDRFSAERPKGSFSTLEIQRTEQGDSAMYLCASSLARDEQFFGPGTRLTVL.

The V call is TRBV20-1, the J call TRBJ1-5, with D maybe TRBD1 (6 bases). Germline CDR1 and CDR2: DFQATT and SNEGSKA (reference sequence). CDR3 length: 16 amino acids. V dropped 5 bases and J dropped 2 bases, with 19 bases sitting between them. CDR3 sequence reads: CSALTPRGLGNQPQHF. The CDR3 DNA sequence: TGCAGTGCTCTAACCCCCAGGGGTTTGGGCAATCAGCCCCAGCATTTT.

Many counts were recorded for this clonotype. The chain has TRBV5-4 and TRBJ1-1; 8 bases align to TRBD1. The CDR3 is made up of 16 amino acids. J gave up 3 bases and V 0 bases, and 7 bases lay outside the gene matches. Germline lookup yields CDR1 SGHNT and CDR2 YYREEE (reference sequence). The CDR3 sequence is CASSLAGGFRDTEAFF. CDR3 coding DNA: TGTGCCAGCAGCTTGGCAGGGGGCTTTAGGGACACTGAAGCTTTCTTT.

In this sample, this clonotype turned up many times. V usage is TRBV6-2 or TRBV6-3 and J usage is TRBJ2-3; D is undetermined. With 5 bases removed from V and 2 bases from J, the gap between germline ends came to 2 bases. This CDR3 spans 11 amino acids. Germline V CDR1 and CDR2: MNHEY, SVGEGT. This CDR3 is CASSNTDTQYF. In DNA, the CDR3 is TGTGCCAGCAGTAACACAGATACGCAGTATTTT.

This clonotype showed up many times. This chain joins TRBV4-1 and TRBJ1-5; D perhaps matches TRBD1 (6 bases). Trimming shortened V by 4 bases and J by 3 bases, and 16 bases separated the two germline ends. The germline CDR1 and CDR2 sequences are MGHRA and YSYEKL. This CDR3 spans 16 amino acids. The CDR3 loop is CASSRVVGAANQPQHF. CDR3 bases: TGCGCCAGCAGCCGTGTGGTGGGGGCCGCCAATCAGCCCCAGCATTTT.

This chain connects TRBV30 to TRBJ1-5; D gene uncertain. Germline-derived CDR1 and CDR2 are GTSNPN and SVGIG (reference sequence). V lost 0 bases and J 3 bases, leaving 6 bases between the germline ends. This CDR3 is built from 13 residues. CDR3 in amino acids: CAWSVHYNQPQHF. CDR3 nucleotides: TGTGCCTGGAGTGTACACTACAATCAGCCCCAGCATTTT.

V and J are TRBV29-1 and TRBJ1-2; 7 positions agree with TRBD1. The CDR3 sequence is 12 residues long. V dropped 4 bases and J dropped 4; count of bases not matched to a gene: 3. Germline lookup yields CDR1 SQVTM and CDR2 ANQGSEA. In DNA form, the CDR3 reads TGCAGCGTTGCTGACAGGGTCTATGGCTACACCTTC. Translation gives CSVADRVYGYTF. The entire variable domain, with the rest obtained from reference TRBV29-1 and TRBJ1-2, is as follows: SAVISQKPSRDICQRGTSLTIQCQVDSQVTMMFWYRQQPGQSLTLIATANQGSEATYESGFVIDKFPISRPNLTFSTLTVSNMSPEDSSIYLCSVADRVYGYTFGSGTRLTVV.

J is TRBJ2-7 and V is TRBV10-2; 13 bases fit TRBD2. Trimming cost V 5 bases and J 5 bases; bases outside gene matches: 6. The CDR3 length is 15 residues. Per germline, CDR1 WSHSY and CDR2 SAAADI. CDR3 sequence: CASSITSGGADEQYF. CDR3 sequence (DNA): TGCGCCAGCAGTATAACTAGCGGGGGGGCCGACGAGCAGTACTTC.

The chain couples TRBV3-1 to TRBJ2-2; D is undetermined. V dropped 0 bases and J dropped 4 bases, with 9 bases sitting between them. This CDR3 has 15 residues. Germline V lookup: CDR1 LGHDT, CDR2 YNNKEL (reference sequence). The CDR3 spells CASSQDHAVTGELFF. DNA for the CDR3: TGTGCCAGCAGCCAAGATCACGCGGTCACCGGGGAGCTGTTTTTT.

This sequence joins TRBV18 and TRBJ1-4; D ambiguous. The CDR3 is 15 amino acids. V was pared by 3 bases and J by 7 bases, with 15 bases between. Germline V gives CDR1 KGHSH, CDR2 LQKENI. CDR3 sequence reads: CASSPRRPQGEKLFF. As DNA, the CDR3 is TGTGCCAGCTCACCCCGAAGGCCTCAAGGTGAAAAACTGTTTTTT.

This clonotype was observed at least ten times. V is TRBV7-2 and J is TRBJ1-5; a weak D match, TRBD1 (5 bases). Between the trimmed V and J ends, which lost 4 bases and 9 bases, there was a span of 16 bases. Germline V lookup: CDR1 SGHTA, CDR2 FQGNSA. CDR3 length equals 14 residues. The CDR3 DNA reads as TGTGCCAGCAGCTCTCCCGGGGGAGGGAGGCCCCAGCATTTT. It is translated as CASSSPGGGRPQHF. The full variable domain, with the rest looked up from reference TRBV7-2 and TRBJ1-5, is GAGVSQSPSNKVTEKGKDVELRCDPISGHTALYWYRQSLGQGLEFLIYFQGNSAPDKSGLPSDRFSAERTGGSVSTLTIQRTQQEDSAVYLCASSSPGGGRPQHFGDGTRLSIL.

There are many counts of this clonotype. V is TRBV13 and J is TRBJ2-3, with D uncertain. Germline CDR1 PRHDT, CDR2 FYEKMQ (reference sequence). With 5 bases removed from V and 5 bases from J, the gap between germline ends came to 14 bases. The CDR3 is 14 amino acids. The CDR3 here is CASSVIGSGDTQYF. The CDR3 DNA reads TGTGCCAGCAGCGTAATCGGCTCTGGAGATACGCAGTATTTT. Filled out from reference TRBV13 and TRBJ2-3, the complete variable domain reads AAGVIQSPRHLIKEKRETATLKCYPIPRHDTVYWYQQGPGQDPQFLISFYEKMQSDKGSIPDRFSAQQFSDYHSELNMSSLELGDSALYFCASSVIGSGDTQYFGPGTRLTVL.

Many counts were recorded for this clonotype. The chain is built from TRBV20-1 and TRBJ2-5; 9 nucleotides align to TRBD2. The CDR3 extends over 13 amino acids. The ends lost 6 bases at V and 5 bases at J; junction bases unmatched: 7. Germline V gene sequence: CDR1 DFQATT, CDR2 SNEGSKA (reference sequence). For the CDR3, the DNA is TGCAGTGCCCGCGGGGGGGCTACGGAGACCCAGTACTTC. Its protein product is CSARGGATETQYF.

This clonotype was picked up many times. This chain connects TRBV6-6 to TRBJ1-2, with 11 nucleotides matching TRBD1. Germline lookup yields CDR1 MNHNY and CDR2 SVGAGI (reference sequence). With V trimmed by 4 bases and J by 6 bases, 4 bases remained unmatched. The CDR3 runs 14 residues. In DNA, the CDR3 is TGTGCCAGCAGTTTGCTGGGACAGGGGGATGGCTACACCTTC. This translates into CASSLLGQGDGYTF.

This clonotype was recorded a few times. The V call is TRBV30, the J call TRBJ1-6; D may be TRBD1 (5 bases). The CDR3 contains 14 residues. V was cut by 2 bases and J by 7 bases, with 12 bases left in between. Per the germline V gene, CDR1 is GTSNPN and CDR2 is SVGIG (reference sequence). The CDR3 is CAWSLHRSNSPLHF. The CDR3 region has the DNA TGTGCCTGGAGTCTACACAGGTCGAATTCACCCCTCCACTTT.

Many counts were recorded for this clonotype. The chain has TRBV20-1 and TRBJ2-1, with TRBD1 matching 7 bases. This CDR3 is built from 15 residues. The V gene end was trimmed by 3 bases and the J gene end by 0 bases; junction bases not matched to a gene: 5. The germline V gene has CDR1 DFQATT and CDR2 SNEGSKA (reference sequence). CDR3 in amino acids: CSARDRSYSYNEQFF. DNA of the CDR3: TGCAGTGCTAGGGACAGGTCGTACTCCTACAATGAGCAGTTCTTC.